This passage covers 16 T cell receptor beta chains from one sample sequenced in a study of T cells in Graves' hyperthyroidism and ophthalmopathy. Authors of the study amplified TCR beta CDR3 regions from RNA transcripts. In the first-round RT-PCR of the TCR CDR3, the HTBI primer set was used. Each CDR3 protein is one row after TCRdb ran MiXCR on the multiplex PCR reads. The top ten hold approximately 8.7% of the sample, which has 750,000 to 950,000 distinct CDR3 sequences, over 35% seen once. Sequencing was done on a sample of blood. The receptors originated from a man between 18 and 35 years old with Graves' hyperthyroidism.

This clonotype was detected ten times or more. The chain links TRBV19 to TRBJ2-7; D is uncertain. Trimming took off 7 bases at V and 0 bases at J, with 10 bases between the two ends. The CDR3 runs 13 residues. CDR1 LNHDA and CDR2 SQIVND come from the germline V gene (reference sequence). CDR3 loop: CASTGRSSYEQYF. The CDR3 DNA reads TGTGCCAGTACGGGCAGGAGCTCCTACGAGCAGTACTTC.

This clonotype was picked up a small number of times. The V call is TRBV9, the J call TRBJ1-2; no clear D. Germline CDR1 is SGDLS and CDR2 is YYNGEE. The V and J ends lost 4 bases and 6 bases respectively, with 16 bases between them. The CDR3 covers 14 residues. CDR3 DNA sequence: TGTGCCAGCAGCCGTAGACTTACCCGGGATGGCTACACCTTC. It is translated as CASSRRLTRDGYTF.

A few counts support this clonotype. The V call is TRBV7-9, the J call TRBJ2-7, with 8 bases aligning to TRBD1. J lost 5 bases, V lost 4 bases, and 16 bases had no gene match. Germline lookup yields CDR1 SEHNR and CDR2 FQNEAQ (reference sequence). The CDR3 has 17 amino acids. The CDR3 is CASSYNRDIRGRDEQYF. The CDR3 nucleotides read TGTGCCAGCAGCTACAATCGGGATATCAGGGGGCGCGACGAGCAGTACTTC.

This chain uses TRBV9 with TRBJ1-5; TRBD1 matches 7 bases. With 0 bases clipped from V and 5 bases from J, the junction kept 8 bases outside the gene matches. CDR3 length equals 16 residues. Germline V gene data show CDR1 as SGDLS and CDR2 as YYNGEE. CDR3 nucleotide sequence: TGTGCCAGCAGCGTAGGGGGGGGACAGCCATATCAGCCCCAGCATTTT. It encodes CASSVGGGQPYQPQHF.

This chain connects TRBV7-2 to TRBJ2-2, with 8 bases aligning to TRBD2. CDR3 length: 16 amino acids. V lost 1 base and J lost 5; bases outside the gene matches: 6. The germline CDR1 and CDR2 sequences are SGHTA and FQGNSA. CDR3 DNA sequence: TGTGCCAGCAGCTTAGTGAGCGGGGGAGGGACCGGGGAGCTGTTTTTT. It specifies CASSLVSGGGTGELFF.

The chain is built from TRBV29-1 and TRBJ1-1; D might be TRBD1 (5 bases). The CDR3 contains 11 residues. V was trimmed by 8 bases and J by 1 base, leaving 8 bases between them. Germline V CDR1 and CDR2: SQVTM, ANQGSEA. CDR3 sequence reads: CSWDENTEAFF. The CDR3 DNA reads as TGCAGCTGGGACGAGAACACTGAAGCTTTCTTT.

The chain links TRBV9 to TRBJ2-7; D call uncertain. This CDR3 has 14 amino acids. Germline CDR1 and CDR2: SGDLS and YYNGEE. V lost 4 bases and J lost 1, with 12 bases in between. CDR3 in amino acids: CASSQEAFSYEQYF. The CDR3 region has the DNA TGTGCCAGCAGCCAAGAAGCGTTTTCCTACGAGCAGTACTTC.

There are a few counts of this clonotype. V gene TRBV6-6 combines with J gene TRBJ1-1; no clear D gene. CDR1 MNHNY and CDR2 SVGAGI come from the germline V gene (reference sequence). The V end was cut by 2 bases, the J end by 0 bases, with 7 bases between. The CDR3 consists of 14 residues. CDR3 nucleotides: TGTGCCAGCAGTTACCCCAGCCTGAACACTGAAGCTTTCTTT. This sequence encodes CASSYPSLNTEAFF.

The chain combines TRBV7-8 with TRBJ1-1; possibly TRBD1 for D (6 bases). Germline assignment: CDR1 SGHVS and CDR2 FQNEAQ. Trimming shortened V by 5 bases and J by 3 bases, and 16 bases separated the two germline ends. The CDR3 is made up of 15 amino acids. The CDR3 sequence: CASSVAGEMDTEAFF. DNA of the CDR3: TGTGCCAGCAGCGTTGCAGGGGAAATGGACACTGAAGCTTTCTTT. The full variable domain, with the rest looked up from reference TRBV7-8 and TRBJ1-1, is GAGVSQSPRYKVAKRGQDVALRCDPISGHVSLFWYQQALGQGPEFLTYFQNEAQLDKSGLPSDRFFAERPEGSVSTLKIQRTQQEDSAVYLCASSVAGEMDTEAFFGQGTRLTVV.

As for this clonotype: A much larger clone lies a single base off, so this may be a read error. The CDR3 sequence: CAGSLGGWDEQYF. CDR3 DNA: TGTGCCGGCAGCCTAGGGGGATGGGACGAGCAGTACTTC. The chain employs TRBV7-9 and TRBJ2-7, with TRBD1 as a possible D gene (6 bases). The V gene's germline CDR1 is SEHNR and CDR2 FQNEAQ (reference sequence). The length of the CDR3 is 13 residues.

This clonotype was recorded a few times. The chain recombines TRBV5-1 with TRBJ2-7; D is undetermined. This CDR3 has 13 residues. V was trimmed by 6 bases and J by 3 bases, leaving 13 bases between them. Germline V gene sequence: CDR1 SGHRS, CDR2 YFSETQ. The DNA for the CDR3 is TGCGCCAGCACCTTCAGCCTGGGCTACGAGCAGTACTTC. Its translation: CASTFSLGYEQYF. The whole variable domain, filled in from reference TRBV5-1 and TRBJ2-7, reads KAGVTQTPRYLIKTRGQQVTLSCSPISGHRSVSWYQQTPGQGLQFLFEYFSETQRNKGNFPGRFSGRQFSNSRSEMNVSTLELGDSALYLCASTFSLGYEQYFGPGTRLTVT.

Only a few counts were recorded for this clonotype. One end of the junction is discordant with germline, which a read error may explain. The genes are TRBV10-3 and TRBJ1-2; D not resolved. Germline assignment: CDR1 ENHRY and CDR2 SYGVKD. This CDR3 has 14 residues. The CDR3 DNA follows: TGTGCCAGCAGTGAAATTGGCCTCGCTAATGGCTACACCTTC. It is translated as CASSEIGLANGYTF.

This clonotype appeared a single time. One end of the junction does not line up with germline, which may come from a read error. The chain combines TRBV10-3 with TRBJ2-7, with D tentatively TRBD1 (5 bases). The CDR3 length is 12 residues. Germline V CDR1 and CDR2: ENHRY, SYGVKD. DNA of the CDR3: TGTGCCATCAGGGGGCGGACCTACGGGCAGTACTTC. Its protein is CAIRGRTYGQYF.

The chain combines TRBV15 with TRBJ1-1, with D tentatively TRBD1 (5 bases). CDR1 is LNHNV and CDR2 is YYDKDF in the germline V gene (reference sequence). The CDR3 spans 14 residues. Trimming left V 3 bases short and J 1 base short, with 9 bases between. CDR3 nucleotide sequence: TGTGCCACCAGCAGTTTTGGGGGGAACACTGAAGCTTTCTTT. Protein product: CATSSFGGNTEAFF.

Worth noting for this clonotype: Being one base from a much bigger clone, this may be a read error. The J gene is TRBJ1-1, the V gene TRBV7-3, with D possibly being TRBD1 (6 bases). The ends were cut back, 10 bases at V and 4 bases at J, with 16 bases in the middle. Germline CDR1 reads SGHTA; CDR2 reads FQGTGA. There are 13 residues in the CDR3. The CDR3 DNA sequence: TGTGCCAACAGTTCAACAGGGACCACTGAAGCTTTCTTT. Protein product: CANSSTGTTEAFF.

In its sample, this clonotype was seen many times. J is TRBJ2-5 and V is TRBV20-1, with 7 bases lining up with TRBD2. V gave up 1 base and J gave up 5 bases; unmatched junction bases: 1. This CDR3 comprises 12 residues. Per the germline V gene, CDR1 is DFQATT and CDR2 is SNEGSKA (reference sequence). The CDR3 is CSARASGETQYF. The CDR3 nucleotides are TGCAGTGCTAGAGCTAGCGGCGAGACCCAGTACTTC.